One T cell receptor (beta chain) is described in this entry. This table comes from immunoSEQ multiplex PCR, and its TCRdb copy is limited to in-frame clones, with some not included. This table holds under 200,000 clones, more than 85% found once. Symptom resolution, clearance, or two negative PCRs marked donors in Cohort 3 as recovered. The data were obtained in a study of blood T cell repertoires in COVID-19. Germline CDR1 reads SGHTS; CDR2 reads YDEGEE. The CDR3 spans 19 residues. Trimming shortened V by 0 bases and J by 1 base, and 20 bases separated the two germline ends. This chain connects TRBV5-8 to TRBJ2-1, with D perhaps matching TRBD1 (6 bases). Sequences were obtained from PBMCs or T cells enriched from blood (not recorded which). This TCR was recovered from a woman in her forties or fifties who had recovered from COVID-19. CDR3 DNA: TGTGCCAGCAGCTTGGTACTGGCCCTGGACAGACTTTCCTACAATGAGCAGTTCTTC. It specifies CASSLVLALDRLSYNEQFF.